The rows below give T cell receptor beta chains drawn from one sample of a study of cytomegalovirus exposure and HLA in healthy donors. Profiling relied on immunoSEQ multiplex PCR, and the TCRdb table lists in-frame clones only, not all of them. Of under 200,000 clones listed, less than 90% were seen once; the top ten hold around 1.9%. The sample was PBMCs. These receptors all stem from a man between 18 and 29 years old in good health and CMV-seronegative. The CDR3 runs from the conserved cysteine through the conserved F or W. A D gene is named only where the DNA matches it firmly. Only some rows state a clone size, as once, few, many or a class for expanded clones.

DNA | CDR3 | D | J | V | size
TGCGCCAGCAGCCCCTGGACCCCGGGACAGGGGGCCCCCCTCCACTTT | CASSPWTPGQGAPLHF | TRBD1 | TRBJ1-6 | TRBV4-1 | -
TGTGCCAGAAGACAGAAGGACAGGGAGAACTCCTACGAGCAGTACTTC | CARRQKDRENSYEQYF | TRBD1 | TRBJ2-7 | TRBV5-3 | few
TGCAGCGTTGATGAGACTAGAGTTGAGACCCAGTACTTC | CSVDETRVETQYF | - | TRBJ2-5 | TRBV29-1 | -
TGTGCCAGCAGTGCGGGACAGGGGGCTTATCAGCCCCAGCATTTT | CASSAGQGAYQPQHF | TRBD1 | TRBJ1-5 | TRBV2 | once
TGTGCCAGCAGCTACTATCGACAGGTCTCCTACAATGAGCAGTTCTTC | CASSYYRQVSYNEQFF | - | TRBJ2-1 | TRBV5-4 | -
TGTGCCAGCAGCCCCGGGACAGCCGAGGAAAAACTGTTTTTT | CASSPGTAEEKLFF | TRBD1 | TRBJ1-4 | TRBV9 | few
TGTGCCAGTAGTCCTTCAACCACAGGGGGGACTGAAGCTTTCTTT | CASSPSTTGGTEAFF | TRBD1 | TRBJ1-1 | TRBV19 | -
TGTGCCAGCAGCTCCCGGAGGGTTAGCGGCTCCTACAATGAGCAGTTCTTC | CASSSRRVSGSYNEQFF | - | TRBJ2-1 | TRBV7-2 | -
TGCAGCGTTGGTGGGACAGGGACCCACGAGCAGTACTTC | CSVGGTGTHEQYF | TRBD1 | TRBJ2-7 | TRBV29-1 | -
TGTGCCAGCAGTACTAGACAGGGGGATGGCTACACCTTC | CASSTRQGDGYTF | TRBD1 | TRBJ1-2 | TRBV6-1 | -
TGTGCCAGCAGCCCACCGAGCGGGAGGGCCTACGAGCAGTACTTC | CASSPPSGRAYEQYF | TRBD2 | TRBJ2-7 | TRBV13 | -
TGTGCCAGCACCACCTCTATCGGGACTCGAGAGACCCAGTACTTC | CASTTSIGTRETQYF | - | TRBJ2-5 | TRBV28 | -
TGCAGCGTTGATTTGGACACCGAGCAGTACTTC | CSVDLDTEQYF | - | TRBJ2-7 | TRBV29-1 | -
TGTGCCAGCAGTGAAGAATGGGCAAGTAGTGAAAAACTGTTTTTT | CASSEEWASSEKLFF | - | TRBJ1-4 | TRBV6-1 | -
TGTGCCAGCAGCCACGGGGGCCTGACAGGGGGGAACCAAAAACTGTTTTTT | CASSHGGLTGGNQKLFF | TRBD1 | TRBJ1-4 | TRBV4-2 | -
TGCGCCAGCAGCTTGGCCGTCAGGGGCGGGGAGCTGTTTTTT | CASSLAVRGGELFF | - | TRBJ2-2 | TRBV5-1 | few
TGTGCCAGCAGCTCTACAGGGGCTACCTACGAGCAGTACTTC | CASSSTGATYEQYF | TRBD1 | TRBJ2-7 | TRBV5-6 | once
TGTGCCAGCAGGGCAGGGACTGGAGGTAATGAGCAGTTCTTC | CASRAGTGGNEQFF | - | TRBJ2-1 | TRBV6-6 | -
TGTGCCAGCAGCGTACTAGCGGAGGTCTGGAATGAGCAGTTCTTC | CASSVLAEVWNEQFF | TRBD2 | TRBJ2-1 | TRBV5-8 | -
TGTGCCAGCAGCCAGCGGGAAATCGCTTACAATGAGCAGTTCTTC | CASSQREIAYNEQFF | TRBD2 | TRBJ2-1 | TRBV6-5 | -
TGTGCCAGCAGCTCAAGTGGCGGTTACGAGCAGTACTTC | CASSSSGGYEQYF | - | TRBJ2-7 | TRBV7-9 | -
TGTGCCAGCAGTCCTCGGGACTTCCAAGACACTGAAGCTTTCTTT | CASSPRDFQDTEAFF | - | TRBJ1-1 | TRBV27 | -